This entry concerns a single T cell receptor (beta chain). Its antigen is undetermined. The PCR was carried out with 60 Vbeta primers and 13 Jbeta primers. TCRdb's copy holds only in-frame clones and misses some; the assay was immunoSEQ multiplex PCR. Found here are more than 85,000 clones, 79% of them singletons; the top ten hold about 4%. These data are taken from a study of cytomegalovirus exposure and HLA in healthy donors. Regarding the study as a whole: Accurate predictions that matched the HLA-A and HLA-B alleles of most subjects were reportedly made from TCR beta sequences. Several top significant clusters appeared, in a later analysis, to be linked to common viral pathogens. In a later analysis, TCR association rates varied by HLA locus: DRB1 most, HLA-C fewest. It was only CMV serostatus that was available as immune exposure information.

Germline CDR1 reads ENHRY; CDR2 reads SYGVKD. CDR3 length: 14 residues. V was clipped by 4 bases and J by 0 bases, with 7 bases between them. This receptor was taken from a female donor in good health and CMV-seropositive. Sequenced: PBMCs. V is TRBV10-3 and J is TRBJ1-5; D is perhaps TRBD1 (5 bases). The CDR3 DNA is TGTGCCATCAGTGCGACAGATAGCAATCAGCCCCAGCATTTT. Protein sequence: CAISATDSNQPQHF.